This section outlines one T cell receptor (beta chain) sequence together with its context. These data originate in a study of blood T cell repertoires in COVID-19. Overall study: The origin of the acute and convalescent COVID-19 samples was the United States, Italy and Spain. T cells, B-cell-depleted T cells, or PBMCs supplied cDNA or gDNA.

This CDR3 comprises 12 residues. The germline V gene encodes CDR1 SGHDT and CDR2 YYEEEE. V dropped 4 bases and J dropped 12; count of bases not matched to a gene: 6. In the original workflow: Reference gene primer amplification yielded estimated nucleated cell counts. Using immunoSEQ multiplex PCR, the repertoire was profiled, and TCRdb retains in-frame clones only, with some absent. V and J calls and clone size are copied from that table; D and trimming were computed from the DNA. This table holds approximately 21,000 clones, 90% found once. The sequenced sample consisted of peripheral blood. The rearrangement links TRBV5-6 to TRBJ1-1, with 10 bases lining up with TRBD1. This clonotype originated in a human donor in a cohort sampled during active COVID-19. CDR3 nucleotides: TGTGCCAGCAGCCAGGACAGGGGGGTTCCTTTCTTT. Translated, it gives CASSQDRGVPFF.